The following is a TCR beta chain sequence with its context. The antigen is unknown. This record belongs to a study of T cell responses to AZD1222 COVID-19 vaccine. The study's findings and limits: Of the AZD1222 recipients, only 5 or 6 were seropositive at baseline.

The CDR3 spans 15 residues. Germline values: CDR1 MDHEN, CDR2 SYDVKM. V dropped 8 bases and J dropped 2; count of bases not matched to a gene: 10. Measured with immunoSEQ multiplex PCR; TCRdb has only the in-frame clones, and not every one. The table shows over 100,000 clones, with around 90% occurring only once. The sequence came from an adult in good health. The V and J genes are TRBV28 and TRBJ2-5; TRBD1 agrees at 8 bases. The input for sequencing was peripheral blood, taken on day 0 of AZD1222 vaccination. The CDR3, as DNA: TGTGCCAGCTCACCGGACAGGGAAATTCAAGAGACCCAGTACTTC. This sequence encodes CASSPDREIQETQYF.